A selection of T cell receptor beta chains follows, all from one sample in a study of cytotoxic CD8 clonotypes in ibrutinib-treated CLL. Produced via immunoSEQ multiplex PCR; TCRdb's table is partial and in-frame only. The repertoire holds about 300,000 clones, 70% to 80% seen once, with around 5.3% in the top ten. This material consisted of PBMCs, taken at disease progression, from a patient treated with ibrutinib. Source of these receptors: a human donor with chronic lymphocytic leukemia. Each CDR3 is given with its conserved first and last residue.

j_call v_call cdr3_aa
TRBJ1-1 TRBV9 CASSVQKPGQKNTEAFF
TRBJ1-6 TRBV11-2 CASSFWVGDSPLHF
TRBJ1-2 TRBV28 CASSLFLWGPYGYTF
TRBJ2-5 TRBV5-1 CASSRTGDRETQYF
TRBJ1-3 TRBV5-1 CASSPDRSSGNTIYF
TRBJ2-7 TRBV5-1 CASSVSGLREQYF
TRBJ1-2 TRBV15 CATSRAADYGYTF
TRBJ2-7 TRBV5-1 CASSLAPGYEQYF
TRBJ2-7 TRBV18 CASSPRGQVTSYEQYF
TRBJ1-1 TRBV5-1 CASSNDRRVRYTEAFF
TRBJ2-2 TRBV15 CATSRHLGGATGELFF
TRBJ1-2 TRBV27 CASKGQGAQIGYTF
TRBJ1-1 TRBV14 CASSPIAVSTETFF
TRBJ2-7 TRBV28 CASGYRISYEQYF
TRBJ2-7 TRBV29-1 CSVEIGTGVAEQYF
TRBJ2-1 TRBV6-6 CASSTPGLAILDEQFF
TRBJ2-7 TRBV7-2 CASSSRRESYEQYF
TRBJ1-1 TRBV6-5 CASLGLMNTEAFF
TRBJ1-4 TRBV7-9 CASSSGTVLYEKLFF
TRBJ2-7 TRBV29-1 CSVEDGSYEQYF
TRBJ2-1 TRBV29-1 CSVANYNEQFF
TRBJ2-3 TRBV7-9 CASSSRRESTDTQYF
TRBJ1-2 TRBV18 CASSPLDRDLGGYTF
TRBJ1-1 TRBV6-5 CASSYSMAGVNTEAFF
TRBJ1-1 TRBV18 CASSRSLTRTEAFF
TRBJ2-2 TRBV7-2 CASSLWTSDTGELFF
TRBJ2-1 TRBV10-3 CAISERAVAYNEQFF
TRBJ2-3 TRBV29-1 CSVAPWRQGLASTDTQYF
TRBJ2-6 TRBV19 CASSRRQGRYGSGANVLTF
TRBJ2-7 TRBV10-3 CAISESRGRGEQYF
TRBJ1-3 TRBV19 CASSIGELASGNTIYF
TRBJ2-3 TRBV9 CASSVPQLDSATDTQYF
TRBJ2-7 TRBV18 CASSPRTGDYEQYF
TRBJ2-7 TRBV18 CASSPEIEAYEQYF
TRBJ2-7 TRBV7-6 CASSPTLREGEQYF
TRBJ2-1 TRBV9 CASSARTSGHNEQFF
TRBJ1-6 TRBV4-1 CASSQRQAGGFNSPLHF
TRBJ2-5 TRBV5-4 CASSLVGGNQETQYF
TRBJ2-1 TRBV27 CASSLGVVSFTEQFF
TRBJ1-2 TRBV7-2 CASSPDQWGNYGYTF
TRBJ1-2 TRBV6-1 CASSEAGNYGYTF
TRBJ2-7 TRBV7-8 CASSLGLASEQYF
TRBJ2-4 TRBV18 CASSPGTGHIQYF
TRBJ1-4 TRBV15 CATSKPRQNGEKLFF
TRBJ2-1 TRBV19 CASSTGTRSSYNEQFF
TRBJ2-2 TRBV19 CASSIGRQGTANTGELFF
TRBJ1-1 TRBV25-1 CASSERGLGTEAFF
TRBJ2-7 TRBV4-1 CASSQIGPGLAGYEQYF
TRBJ2-1 TRBV6-6 CASSRQGAYEQFF
TRBJ2-1 TRBV27 CASSSRGSTYNEQFF